This TCR beta chain emerged from a study of T-cell reconstitution after alpha-beta-depleted transplantation in children. TCRbeta library preparation incorporated unique molecular identifiers. One entry per CDR3 protein, called by TCRdb with MiXCR from the PCR reads. This sample has about 90,000 distinct CDR3 sequences, with about 16% found just once. The ends were cut back, 3 bases at V and 0 bases at J, with 23 bases in the middle. The germline V gene encodes CDR1 SGHAT and CDR2 FQNNGV. The length of the CDR3 is 19 residues. This TCR was sampled from a male patient aged 2-15 years who had a stem cell transplant for acute lymphoblastic leukemia, so the T cells may come from the graft donor. The rearrangement uses TRBV11-2 and TRBJ1-1, with D perhaps matching TRBD1 (6 bases). The sequencing used PBMCs, mostly from graft donor cells, collected 180 days after TCRalphabeta/CD19-depleted stem cell transplant. The CDR3 bases are TGTGCCAGCAGCTTCCAGGGATGGCAGGGGAAATACTTGAACACTGAAGCTTTCTTT. Protein product: CASSFQGWQGKYLNTEAFF.